The rows below give T cell receptor beta chains drawn from one sample of a study of beta chain features in type 1 diabetes. Generated by immunoSEQ multiplex PCR, the TCRdb table keeps only in-frame clones and is missing some. The table shows 150,000 to 200,000 clones, with around 63% occurring only once. The sequenced material came from naive CD4+ T cells from blood. Every receptor here comes from a man aged 25-40 years with type 1 diabetes. Each CDR3 is given with its conserved first and last residue. Each record gives: V gene, clone size, J gene, D gene, CDR3 DNA, CDR3 protein. A D gene is named only where the DNA matches it firmly. The size entry is marked missing in some rows and otherwise reads once, few, many or a size class.

v_gene: TRBV4-3
abundance: few
j_gene: TRBJ2-7
d_gene: NA
CDR3nt: TGCGCCAGCAGCCAAGCCCAGAGGGACTACGAGCAGTACTTC
CDR3aa: CASSQAQRDYEQYF

v_gene: TRBV30
abundance: few
j_gene: TRBJ2-3
d_gene: NA
CDR3nt: TGTGCCTGGAGTCGAAGGTTGGCAGATACGCAGTATTTT
CDR3aa: CAWSRRLADTQYF

v_gene: TRBV9
abundance: NA
j_gene: TRBJ2-4
d_gene: NA
CDR3nt: TGTGCCAGCAGCGTAGGAACTAGCCAAACTAACATTCAGTACTTC
CDR3aa: CASSVGTSQTNIQYF

v_gene: TRBV7-2
abundance: NA
j_gene: TRBJ2-7
d_gene: NA
CDR3nt: TGTGCCAGCGGCCGTGCCACAGGGAGCTACGAGCAGTACTTC
CDR3aa: CASGRATGSYEQYF

v_gene: TRBV5-4
abundance: NA
j_gene: TRBJ2-4
d_gene: TRBD2
CDR3nt: TGTGCCAGCAGTCAGGGACTAGCGGGGGAAAACATTCAGTACTTC
CDR3aa: CASSQGLAGENIQYF

v_gene: TRBV29-1
abundance: NA
j_gene: TRBJ1-6
d_gene: TRBD1
CDR3nt: TGCAGCGTCGGGACAGGGAGTAATAATTCACCCCTCCACTTT
CDR3aa: CSVGTGSNNSPLHF

v_gene: TRBV29-1
abundance: NA
j_gene: TRBJ1-3
d_gene: NA
CDR3nt: TGCAGCGTTGAAAGAGGGGAAGGAAACACCATATATTTT
CDR3aa: CSVERGEGNTIYF

v_gene: TRBV7-2
abundance: NA
j_gene: TRBJ2-7
d_gene: NA
CDR3nt: TGTGCCAGCAGCTTAAAGGAATCCTACGAGCAGTACTTC
CDR3aa: CASSLKESYEQYF

v_gene: TRBV7-2
abundance: NA
j_gene: TRBJ1-1
d_gene: NA
CDR3nt: TGTGCCAGCAGCTTTCAGGGGAACACTGAAGCTTTCTTT
CDR3aa: CASSFQGNTEAFF

v_gene: TRBV19
abundance: NA
j_gene: TRBJ2-7
d_gene: NA
CDR3nt: TGTGCCAGTAGGAACTCCTACGAGCAGTACTTC
CDR3aa: CASRNSYEQYF

v_gene: TRBV7-2
abundance: NA
j_gene: TRBJ1-2
d_gene: NA
CDR3nt: TGTGCCAGCAGCTTTCGGGGTGACTATGGCTACACCTTC
CDR3aa: CASSFRGDYGYTF

v_gene: TRBV25-1
abundance: NA
j_gene: TRBJ2-3
d_gene: NA
CDR3nt: TGTGCCAGCAGTGAAGGGGCAAGCCGTGAGCCGAGCACAGATACGCAGTATTTT
CDR3aa: CASSEGASREPSTDTQYF

v_gene: TRBV13
abundance: NA
j_gene: TRBJ2-5
d_gene: NA
CDR3nt: TGTGCCAGCAGCCAACCCCCAGAGACCCAGTACTTC
CDR3aa: CASSQPPETQYF

v_gene: TRBV7-9
abundance: NA
j_gene: TRBJ2-3
d_gene: NA
CDR3nt: TGTGCCAGCAGCTTAGCGCGGGATACGCAGTATTTT
CDR3aa: CASSLARDTQYF

v_gene: TRBV6-6
abundance: NA
j_gene: TRBJ1-5
d_gene: NA
CDR3nt: TGTGCCAGCAGTCATCAGCCCCAGCATTTT
CDR3aa: CASSHQPQHF

v_gene: TRBV29-1
abundance: few
j_gene: TRBJ1-2
d_gene: NA
CDR3nt: TGCAGCGTTATTGACAGGATCTTAAACTATGGCTACACCTTC
CDR3aa: CSVIDRILNYGYTF

v_gene: TRBV29-1
abundance: NA
j_gene: TRBJ2-3
d_gene: NA
CDR3nt: TGCAGCGTTGTCAGGACAGATACGCAGTATTTT
CDR3aa: CSVVRTDTQYF

v_gene: TRBV7-9
abundance: NA
j_gene: TRBJ2-4
d_gene: NA
CDR3nt: TGTGCCAGCAGCGACGGGGCAGAAGGGGCCAAAAACATTCAGTACTTC
CDR3aa: CASSDGAEGAKNIQYF

v_gene: TRBV9
abundance: NA
j_gene: TRBJ1-3
d_gene: NA
CDR3nt: TGTGCCAGCAGCCCCGAGAGCTCCTCTGGAAACACCATATATTTT
CDR3aa: CASSPESSSGNTIYF

v_gene: TRBV27
abundance: once
j_gene: TRBJ2-5
d_gene: NA
CDR3nt: TGTGCCAGCAGTTCCCGCGGTGAGACCCAGTACTTC
CDR3aa: CASSSRGETQYF

v_gene: TRBV9
abundance: NA
j_gene: TRBJ2-7
d_gene: TRBD1
CDR3nt: TGTGCCAGCAGCGTAAAGCAGGGGGCTTCGTACGAGCAGTACTTC
CDR3aa: CASSVKQGASYEQYF

v_gene: TRBV5-4
abundance: NA
j_gene: TRBJ1-2
d_gene: TRBD1
CDR3nt: TGTGCCAGCAGCGACAGGGAACTGGATGGCTACACCTTC
CDR3aa: CASSDRELDGYTF

v_gene: TRBV28
abundance: NA
j_gene: TRBJ2-3
d_gene: NA
CDR3nt: TGTGCCAGCAGTACTCCTTCAACCTTCGACGCAGATACGCAGTATTTT
CDR3aa: CASSTPSTFDADTQYF

v_gene: TRBV11-2
abundance: NA
j_gene: TRBJ2-7
d_gene: NA
CDR3nt: TGTGCCAGCAGCTTAGACAGGTCTGTCGAGCAGTACTTC
CDR3aa: CASSLDRSVEQYF

v_gene: TRBV5-4
abundance: few
j_gene: TRBJ2-3
d_gene: NA
CDR3nt: TGTGCCAGCAGCTACTCTTACACAGATACGCAGTATTTT
CDR3aa: CASSYSYTDTQYF

v_gene: TRBV30
abundance: NA
j_gene: TRBJ2-3
d_gene: NA
CDR3nt: TGTGCCTGGAGTGTATTGGGGGTTAGCACAGATACGCAGTATTTT
CDR3aa: CAWSVLGVSTDTQYF

v_gene: TRBV29-1
abundance: NA
j_gene: TRBJ2-3
d_gene: NA
CDR3nt: TGCAGCGTTGTGGTGGCCGCAGATACGCAGTATTTT
CDR3aa: CSVVVAADTQYF

v_gene: TRBV12-5
abundance: NA
j_gene: TRBJ1-1
d_gene: NA
CDR3nt: TGTGCTAGTGGCTCCCAGGGTGCCACTGAAGCTTTCTTT
CDR3aa: CASGSQGATEAFF

v_gene: TRBV6-1
abundance: NA
j_gene: TRBJ1-1
d_gene: NA
CDR3nt: TGTGCCAGCAGTGAAAGGTTAGGCATAAAGAAGCCCGAAGCTTTCTTT
CDR3aa: CASSERLGIKKPEAFF

v_gene: TRBV5-1
abundance: few
j_gene: TRBJ2-6
d_gene: NA
CDR3nt: TGCGCCAGCAGCTTGGATCCGTCTGGGGCCAACGTCCTGACTTTC
CDR3aa: CASSLDPSGANVLTF

v_gene: TRBV7-9
abundance: NA
j_gene: TRBJ2-3
d_gene: NA
CDR3nt: TGTGCCAGCAGCGCCAGGGTCGCAGATACGCAGTATTTT
CDR3aa: CASSARVADTQYF

v_gene: TRBV25-1
abundance: NA
j_gene: TRBJ1-6
d_gene: TRBD1
CDR3nt: TGTGCCAGCAGTGGGAGGACAGGGAATTCACCCCTCCACTTT
CDR3aa: CASSGRTGNSPLHF

v_gene: TRBV5-1
abundance: once
j_gene: TRBJ2-5
d_gene: NA
CDR3nt: TGCGCCAGCAGCGCGGTCCTGGGACAAGAGACCCAGTACTTC
CDR3aa: CASSAVLGQETQYF

v_gene: TRBV29-1
abundance: NA
j_gene: TRBJ2-3
d_gene: NA
CDR3nt: TGCAGCGTTCTCCGGGGCACCACAGATACGCAGTATTTT
CDR3aa: CSVLRGTTDTQYF

v_gene: TRBV7-2
abundance: NA
j_gene: TRBJ2-3
d_gene: TRBD2
CDR3nt: TGTGCCAGCAGCTTAATTTGGCTAGCGGCAGATACGCAGTATTTT
CDR3aa: CASSLIWLAADTQYF

v_gene: TRBV7-2
abundance: NA
j_gene: TRBJ2-3
d_gene: NA
CDR3nt: TGTGCCAGCGCCTGGGACACAGATACGCAGTATTTT
CDR3aa: CASAWDTDTQYF

v_gene: TRBV30
abundance: few
j_gene: TRBJ2-5
d_gene: NA
CDR3nt: TGTGCCTGGGGTTGGGAGACCCAGTACTTC
CDR3aa: CAWGWETQYF

v_gene: TRBV5-1
abundance: NA
j_gene: TRBJ2-3
d_gene: NA
CDR3nt: TGCGCCAGCAGCTTGGGCTATTTTCCCATCAAACCTAGCACAGATACGCAGTATTTT
CDR3aa: CASSLGYFPIKPSTDTQYF

v_gene: TRBV30
abundance: NA
j_gene: TRBJ1-6
d_gene: NA
CDR3nt: TGTGCCTGGAGTGTACAAGTTTATAATTCACCCCTCCACTTT
CDR3aa: CAWSVQVYNSPLHF

v_gene: TRBV29-1
abundance: NA
j_gene: TRBJ2-3
d_gene: NA
CDR3nt: TGCAGCGTCGCCGCCCCGGCGGATACGCAGTATTTT
CDR3aa: CSVAAPADTQYF

v_gene: TRBV4-2
abundance: NA
j_gene: TRBJ2-1
d_gene: TRBD2
CDR3nt: TGTGCCAGCAGCCCCGGGTGGACTAGCTTGAATGAGCAGTTCTTC
CDR3aa: CASSPGWTSLNEQFF

v_gene: TRBV4-3
abundance: NA
j_gene: TRBJ2-3
d_gene: NA
CDR3nt: TGCGCCAGCAGCCAAGAGTTGCACTTAGATACGCAGTATTTT
CDR3aa: CASSQELHLDTQYF

v_gene: TRBV5-6
abundance: NA
j_gene: TRBJ2-2
d_gene: NA
CDR3nt: TGTGCCAGCAGCCCCGGGACACCAACCGGGGAGCTGTTTTTT
CDR3aa: CASSPGTPTGELFF

v_gene: TRBV30
abundance: NA
j_gene: TRBJ1-2
d_gene: NA
CDR3nt: TGTGCCTGGAGTCAAGACAGCACTCCTAACTATGGCTACACCTTC
CDR3aa: CAWSQDSTPNYGYTF

v_gene: TRBV5-1
abundance: once
j_gene: TRBJ2-1
d_gene: TRBD2
CDR3nt: TGCGCCAGCAGCTATAGGACTAGCGATAATGAGCAGTTCTTC
CDR3aa: CASSYRTSDNEQFF

v_gene: TRBV5-1
abundance: once
j_gene: TRBJ2-3
d_gene: NA
CDR3nt: TGCGCCAGCAGCGGACCTCCTTCAGATACGCAGTATTTT
CDR3aa: CASSGPPSDTQYF